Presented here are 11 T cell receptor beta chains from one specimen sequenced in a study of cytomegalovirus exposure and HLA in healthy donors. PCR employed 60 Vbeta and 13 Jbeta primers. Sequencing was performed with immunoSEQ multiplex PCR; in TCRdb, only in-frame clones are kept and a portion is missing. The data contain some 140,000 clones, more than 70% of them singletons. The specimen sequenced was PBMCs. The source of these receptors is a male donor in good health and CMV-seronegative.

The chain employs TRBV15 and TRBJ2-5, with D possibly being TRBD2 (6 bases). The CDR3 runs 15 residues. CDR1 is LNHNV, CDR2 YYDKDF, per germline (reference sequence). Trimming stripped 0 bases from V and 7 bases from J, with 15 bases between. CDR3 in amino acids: CATSRERGGAGTQYF. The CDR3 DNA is TGTGCCACCAGCAGAGAAAGAGGCGGGGCAGGGACCCAGTACTTC. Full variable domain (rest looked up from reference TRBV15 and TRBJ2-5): DAMVIQNPRYQVTQFGKPVTLSCSQTLNHNVMYWYQQKSSQAPKLLFHYYDKDFNNEADTPDNFQSRRPNTSFCFLDIRSPGLGDTAMYLCATSRERGGAGTQYFGPGTRLLVL.

The CDR3 loop reads CASRGTARTDTQYF. Here the CDR3 DNA reads TGCGCCAGCAGGGGGACAGCCCGCACAGATACGCAGTATTTT. The gene calls are TRBV10-2 and TRBJ2-3; 7 bases match TRBD1. The CDR3 has 14 residues. Germline V gene data show CDR1 as WSHSY and CDR2 as SAAADI. V shed 6 bases and J 1 base; nucleotides not matched to a gene: 4.

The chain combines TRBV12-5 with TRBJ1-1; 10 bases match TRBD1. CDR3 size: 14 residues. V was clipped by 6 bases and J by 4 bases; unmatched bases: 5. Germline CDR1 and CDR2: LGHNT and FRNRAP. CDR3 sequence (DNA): TGTGCTAGTGGCCTGACAGGGGGCCGCACTGAAGCTTTCTTT. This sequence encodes CASGLTGGRTEAFF.

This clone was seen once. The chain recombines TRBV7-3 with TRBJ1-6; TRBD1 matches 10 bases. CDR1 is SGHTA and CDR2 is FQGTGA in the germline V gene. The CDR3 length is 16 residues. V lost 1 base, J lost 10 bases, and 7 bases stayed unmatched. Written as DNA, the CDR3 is TGTGCCAGCAGCTTAAGGACAGGGGGTTTAAGATCACCCCTCCACTTT. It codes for CASSLRTGGLRSPLHF.

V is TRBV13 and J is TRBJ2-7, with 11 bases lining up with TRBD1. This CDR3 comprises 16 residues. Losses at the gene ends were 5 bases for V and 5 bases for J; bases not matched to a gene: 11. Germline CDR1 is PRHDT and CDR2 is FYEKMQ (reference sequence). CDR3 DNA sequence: TGTGCCAGCAGCATAAGGACAGGGGGCCTGGGTAACGAGCAGTACTTC. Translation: CASSIRTGGLGNEQYF.

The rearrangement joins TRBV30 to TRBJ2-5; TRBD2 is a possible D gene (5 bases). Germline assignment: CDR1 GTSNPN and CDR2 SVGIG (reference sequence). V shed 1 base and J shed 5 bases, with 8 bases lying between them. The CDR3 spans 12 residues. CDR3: CAWSAWRETQYF. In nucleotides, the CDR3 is TGTGCCTGGAGTGCCTGGAGGGAGACCCAGTACTTC.

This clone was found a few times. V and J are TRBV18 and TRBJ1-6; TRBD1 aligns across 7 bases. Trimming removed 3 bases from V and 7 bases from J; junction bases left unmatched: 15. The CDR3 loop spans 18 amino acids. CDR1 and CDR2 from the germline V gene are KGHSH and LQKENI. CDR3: CASSPDPKAGTVNSPLHF. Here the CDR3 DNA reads TGTGCCAGCTCACCGGATCCTAAAGCCGGGACAGTGAATTCACCCCTCCACTTT.

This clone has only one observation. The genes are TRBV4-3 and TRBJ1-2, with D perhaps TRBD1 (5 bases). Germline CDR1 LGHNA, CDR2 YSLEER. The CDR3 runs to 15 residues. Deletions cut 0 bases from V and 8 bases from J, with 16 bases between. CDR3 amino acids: CASSQDRGTGVGYTF. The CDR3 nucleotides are TGCGCCAGCAGCCAAGATCGGGGGACTGGGGTGGGCTACACCTTC.

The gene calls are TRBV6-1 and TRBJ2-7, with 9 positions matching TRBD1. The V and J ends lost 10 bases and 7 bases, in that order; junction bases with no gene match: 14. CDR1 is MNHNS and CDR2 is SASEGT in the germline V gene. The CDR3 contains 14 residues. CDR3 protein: CATRGTGPLREQYF. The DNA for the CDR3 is TGTGCCACCCGAGGGACAGGGCCCCTTAGGGAGCAGTACTTC.

CDR3 sequence: CASSDRETQYF. In nucleotides, the CDR3 is TGTGCCAGTAGCGACAGGGAAACGCAGTATTTT. V usage is TRBV19 and J usage is TRBJ2-3, with 7 bases matching TRBD1. The germline V gene has CDR1 LNHDA and CDR2 SQIVND (reference sequence). The junction had 3 bases not matched to a gene; V was cut back by 6 bases and J by 9 bases. The CDR3 runs to 11 residues.

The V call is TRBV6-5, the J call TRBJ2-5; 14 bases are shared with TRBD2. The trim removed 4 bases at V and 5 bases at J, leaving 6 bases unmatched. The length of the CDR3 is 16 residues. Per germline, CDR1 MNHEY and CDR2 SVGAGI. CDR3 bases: TGTGCCAGCAGTTTCGGACTAGCGGGGGGCCGGGAGACCCAGTACTTC. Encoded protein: CASSFGLAGGRETQYF.